The 18 T cell receptor beta chains listed next were all sequenced from one sample in a study of T cells in Graves' hyperthyroidism and ophthalmopathy. The investigators amplified TCR beta CDR3 regions from RNA transcripts. HTBI primers drove first-round RT-PCR of the TCR CDR3. From the multiplex PCR reads, TCRdb called clonotypes with MiXCR, one entry per CDR3 protein. Here the sample spans around 340,000 distinct CDR3 sequences, over 11% being singletons. Sequencing was carried out using blood. The receptors were sampled from a woman aged 25 to 39 with Graves' hyperthyroidism.

This clonotype was observed a few times. The chain has TRBV2 and TRBJ2-7; TRBD1 matches 7 bases. The germline gives CDR1 SNHLY, CDR2 FYNNEI. The CDR3 spans 13 residues. Losses at the gene ends were 6 bases for V and 3 bases for J; bases not matched to a gene: 5. CDR3 in DNA: TGTGCCAGCAGAGTAGACAGGGACTACGAGCAGTACTTC. Translating gives CASRVDRDYEQYF. Based on the CDR3 plus reference TRBV2 and TRBJ2-7, the full variable domain is EPEVTQTPSHQVTQMGQEVILRCVPISNHLYFYWYRQILGQKVEFLVSFYNNEISEKSEIFDDQFSVERPDGSNFTLKIRSTKLEDSAMYFCASRVDRDYEQYFGPGTRLTVT.

Ten or more counts support this clonotype. The rearrangement links TRBV28 to TRBJ1-2; 11 bases match TRBD1. V dropped 8 bases and J dropped 7; count of bases not matched to a gene: 15. This CDR3 is 16 amino acids long. In germline, CDR1 is MDHEN, CDR2 SYDVKM. CDR3 in DNA: TGTGCCAGCCGACTCCCGGGACAGGGGGGAATCAGTGGCTACACCTTC. It translates to CASRLPGQGGISGYTF.

The chain carries TRBV5-1 and TRBJ2-1, with no clear D. CDR1 is SGHRS and CDR2 is YFSETQ in the germline V gene. The V end lost 0 bases, the J end lost 6 bases, and 13 bases lay between the germline ends. The CDR3 has 15 amino acids. Here the CDR3 reads CASSLATSGSNEQFF. The CDR3 DNA follows: TGCGCCAGCAGCTTGGCTACATCTGGAAGCAATGAGCAGTTCTTC. The full variable domain, in which reference TRBV5-1 and TRBJ2-1 provide the parts outside the CDR3, is KAGVTQTPRYLIKTRGQQVTLSCSPISGHRSVSWYQQTPGQGLQFLFEYFSETQRNKGNFPGRFSGRQFSNSRSEMNVSTLELGDSALYLCASSLATSGSNEQFFGPGTRLTVL.

This clonotype came up many times. The chain links TRBV15 to TRBJ2-7; TRBD2 aligns across 12 bases. The length of the CDR3 is 18 residues. Per the germline V gene, CDR1 is LNHNV and CDR2 is YYDKDF (reference sequence). J gave up 6 bases and V 0 bases, and 12 bases lay outside the gene matches. The CDR3 loop is CATSRDPASGRGQGEQYF. The CDR3 region has the DNA TGTGCCACCAGCAGAGATCCTGCTAGCGGGAGGGGCCAAGGCGAGCAGTACTTC.

In this sample, this clonotype turned up many times. The chain is built from TRBV28 and TRBJ2-7, with 8 bases identical to TRBD1. The length of the CDR3 is 13 residues. The germline CDR1 and CDR2 sequences are MDHEN and SYDVKM. With V trimmed by 6 bases and J by 5 bases, 6 bases remained unmatched. The CDR3 DNA is TGTGCCAGCAGCGATCACAGGGGGAACGAGCAGTACTTC. Translating it yields CASSDHRGNEQYF.

The J gene is TRBJ2-1, the V gene TRBV9; TRBD1 matches 7 bases. The CDR3 totals 17 residues. CDR1 is SGDLS, CDR2 YYNGEE, per germline. With 4 bases clipped from V and 1 base from J, the junction kept 11 bases outside the gene matches. The CDR3 bases are TGTGCCAGCAGCCCCAGGATTGACAGGGTGTCCTACAATGAGCAGTTCTTC. Its protein product is CASSPRIDRVSYNEQFF.

The rearrangement uses TRBV7-9 and TRBJ2-1, with D unresolved. The CDR3 is 12 amino acids. CDR1 is SEHNR and CDR2 is FQNEAQ in the germline V gene (reference sequence). V gave up 1 base and J gave up 10 bases, with 8 bases separating them. The CDR3 region is CASSLDWREQFF. The CDR3 DNA sequence: TGTGCCAGCAGCTTAGATTGGAGAGAGCAGTTCTTC.

This clonotype was seen repeatedly, ten times or more. The chain employs TRBV7-2 and TRBJ1-2; possibly TRBD1 for D (5 bases). V was cut by 5 bases and J by 2 bases, with 18 bases left in between. CDR1 is SGHTA, CDR2 FQGNSA, per germline. The CDR3 loop spans 16 amino acids. In nucleotides, the CDR3 is TGTGCCAGCAGCCCAAGTGGGGGGGAGGAGAACTATGGCTACACCTTC. It translates to CASSPSGGEENYGYTF.

This chain's CDR3 is CATSITLSGNAGYTF. In DNA, the CDR3 is TGTGCCACCAGCATCACCTTGTCGGGGAACGCTGGCTACACCTTC. This chain uses TRBV15 with TRBJ1-2; no reliable D call. The CDR3 loop spans 15 amino acids. Germline CDR1 is LNHNV and CDR2 is YYDKDF (reference sequence). Between the trimmed V and J ends, which lost 4 bases and 7 bases, there was a span of 19 bases. Full variable domain (rest looked up from reference TRBV15 and TRBJ1-2): DAMVIQNPRYQVTQFGKPVTLSCSQTLNHNVMYWYQQKSSQAPKLLFHYYDKDFNNEADTPDNFQSRRPNTSFCFLDIRSPGLGDTAMYLCATSITLSGNAGYTFGSGTRLTVV.

The gene calls are TRBV7-9 and TRBJ1-2; 8 bases match TRBD1. Germline V gene lookup returns CDR1 SEHNR and CDR2 FQNEAQ (reference sequence). V lost 0 bases, J lost 6 bases, and 9 bases stayed unmatched. The CDR3 totals 16 residues. In DNA, the CDR3 is TGTGCCAGCAGCTTAGCAGGGGCAGGGGGCGCCCATGGCTACACCTTC. This encodes CASSLAGAGGAHGYTF.

Only a few counts were recorded for this clonotype. For the CDR3, the DNA is TGTGCCAGCAAGCGGACACCATATACGATTAATTCACCCCTCCACTTT. Protein product: CASKRTPYTINSPLHF. This rearrangement joins TRBV7-6 to TRBJ1-6, with a tentative D call TRBD1 (5 bases). Germline loops: CDR1 SGHVS, CDR2 FNYEAQ. This CDR3 spans 16 amino acids. Between the trimmed V and J ends, which lost 7 bases and 6 bases, there was a span of 19 bases.

V gene TRBV7-9 combines with J gene TRBJ1-1; D may be TRBD1 (5 bases). The V end was cut by 4 bases, the J end by 5 bases, with 11 bases between. The germline CDR1 and CDR2 sequences are SEHNR and FQNEAQ (reference sequence). The CDR3 totals 13 residues. In nucleotides, the CDR3 is TGTGCCAGCAGCTGGGGGGGTGGTACTGAAGCTTTCTTT. It codes for CASSWGGGTEAFF.

This clonotype was detected many times. The CDR3 sequence is CASSLGGAGNEQFF. The CDR3 region has the DNA TGTGCCAGCAGCCTAGGGGGGGCAGGAAATGAGCAGTTCTTC. This sequence joins TRBV28 and TRBJ2-1; a weak D match, TRBD2 (7 bases). Trimming cost V 6 bases and J 7 bases, with 16 bases left between them. The CDR3 runs to 14 residues. Looked up from germline, CDR1 is MDHEN and CDR2 is SYDVKM.

This clonotype was seen many times. The chain combines TRBV28 with TRBJ2-5; D could derive from TRBD1 or TRBD2 (5 bases each). Trimming took 3 bases from V and 1 from J, leaving 9 bases between them. Germline assignment: CDR1 MDHEN and CDR2 SYDVKM. CDR3 length equals 14 residues. CDR3 sequence: CASSLRGLQETQYF. CDR3 coding DNA: TGTGCCAGCAGTTTGAGGGGCCTCCAAGAGACCCAGTACTTC.

This clonotype appeared once. The chain employs TRBV7-9 and TRBJ2-5; possible D gene TRBD2, 5 bases. The CDR3 extends over 15 amino acids. V was cut by 4 bases and J by 1 base, with 13 bases left in between. Germline-derived CDR1 and CDR2 are SEHNR and FQNEAQ (reference sequence). The CDR3 sequence: CASSSGGRLQETQYF. CDR3 bases: TGTGCCAGCAGCTCAGGAGGACGGCTCCAAGAGACCCAGTACTTC.

The J gene is TRBJ2-3, the V gene TRBV29-1, with 7 bases aligning to TRBD1. The trim removed 2 bases at V and 5 bases at J, leaving 7 bases unmatched. The CDR3 has 14 residues. CDR1 is SQVTM, CDR2 ANQGSEA, per germline. The CDR3 spells CSVEQQGFGDTQYF. Written as DNA, the CDR3 is TGCAGCGTTGAACAACAGGGGTTCGGAGATACGCAGTATTTT.

This clonotype was seen at least ten times. V is TRBV12-3 or TRBV12-4 and J is TRBJ1-5, with D uncertain. This CDR3 is 12 amino acids long. The germline V and J ends were trimmed by 4 bases and 7 bases, with 8 bases remaining between them. This chain's CDR3 is CASSSNGQPQHF. CDR3 coding DNA: TGTGCCAGCAGTTCCAATGGACAGCCCCAGCATTTT.

The chain combines TRBV19 with TRBJ2-7; no firm D call. V lost 6 bases to trimming and J lost 4 bases, with 19 bases between them. The CDR3 loop spans 15 amino acids. Per the germline V gene, CDR1 is LNHDA and CDR2 is SQIVND (reference sequence). Written as DNA, the CDR3 is TGTGCCAGTAGCAACCAGCAGCCCAACGGATACGAGCAGTACTTC. This codes for CASSNQQPNGYEQYF.